This T cell receptor beta chain was documented in a study of cytomegalovirus exposure and HLA in healthy donors. The primer mix had 60 Vbeta and 13 Jbeta primers. The repertoire was sequenced with immunoSEQ multiplex PCR; TCRdb's copy has only in-frame clones and lacks some. The table shows 150,000 or so clones, with around 80% occurring only once. This CDR3 spans 18 amino acids. Germline V gene data show CDR1 as SGHAT and CDR2 as FQNNGV. Trimming shortened V by 5 bases and J by 1 base, and 18 bases separated the two germline ends. The clonotype was recovered from a woman aged 45-60 years in good health and CMV-seropositive. Sequencing was carried out using PBMCs. J is TRBJ1-6 and V is TRBV11-2; no reliable D call. The CDR3 sequence: CASSLGRPGWSYNSPLHF. Here the CDR3 DNA reads TGTGCCAGCAGCCTAGGACGGCCAGGATGGTCCTATAATTCACCCCTCCACTTT.